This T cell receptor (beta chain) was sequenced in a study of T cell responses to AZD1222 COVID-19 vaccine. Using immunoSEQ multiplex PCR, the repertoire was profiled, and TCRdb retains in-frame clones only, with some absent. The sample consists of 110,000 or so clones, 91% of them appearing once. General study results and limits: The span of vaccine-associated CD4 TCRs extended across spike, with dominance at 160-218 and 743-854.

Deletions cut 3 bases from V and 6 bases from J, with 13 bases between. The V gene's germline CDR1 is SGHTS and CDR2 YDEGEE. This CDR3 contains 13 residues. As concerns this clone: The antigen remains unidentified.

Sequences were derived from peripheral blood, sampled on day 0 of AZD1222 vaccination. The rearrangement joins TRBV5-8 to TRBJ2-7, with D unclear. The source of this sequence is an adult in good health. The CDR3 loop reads CASSSRAGLEQYF. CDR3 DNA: TGTGCCAGCAGCTCCCGCGCCGGGCTCGAGCAGTACTTC.